This T cell receptor (beta chain) originates from a study of blood T cell repertoires in COVID-19. Per germline, CDR1 SGDLS and CDR2 YYNGEE. The V end lost 1 base, the J end lost 10 bases, and 12 bases lay between the germline ends. This CDR3 has 14 amino acids. Here immunoSEQ multiplex PCR was the method, and the copy in TCRdb shows in-frame clones only, minus some. Among approximately 190,000 clones, around 84% were seen once, and the ten largest hold less than 20%. V gene TRBV9 combines with J gene TRBJ1-6; maybe TRBD1 (5 bases). Sequenced sample: peripheral blood. The clonotype originates from a human donor in a cohort sampled during active COVID-19. CDR3 amino acids: CASSVMAGQSPLHF. CDR3 coding DNA: TGTGCCAGCAGCGTAATGGCAGGGCAGTCACCCCTCCACTTT. Variable domain in full (rest from reference TRBV9 and TRBJ1-6): DSGVTQTPKHLITATGQRVTLRCSPRSGDLSVYWYQQSLDQGLQFLIQYYNGEERAKGNILERFSAQQFPDLHSELNLSSLELGDSALYFCASSVMAGQSPLHFGNGTRLTVT.